These 19 T cell receptor beta chains came from one sample sequenced in a study of control samples from healthy donors and cancer patients. Profiling relied on immunoSEQ multiplex PCR, and the TCRdb table lists in-frame clones only, not all of them. Of approximately 49,000 clones in the sample, roughly 89% are singletons; the top ten hold around 1.5%. Source material: PBMCs. These receptors were obtained from a man aged 40-55 years with colorectal cancer.

The rearrangement links TRBV11-3 to TRBJ2-5; D possibly corresponds to TRBD1 (6 bases). CDR1 and CDR2 from the germline V gene are SGHNT and YENEEA. This CDR3 has 18 residues. Trimming removed 0 bases at V and 5 bases at J, with 22 bases between. The CDR3 is CASSLDLGADTIMETQYF. Written as DNA, the CDR3 is TGTGCCAGCAGCTTAGATCTGGGGGCGGATACGATTATGGAGACCCAGTACTTC.

The V call is TRBV25-1, the J call TRBJ2-7; possible D gene TRBD1, 5 bases. The CDR3 sequence is 14 residues long. V was shortened by 1 base and J by 3 bases, with 10 bases between the two germline ends. The germline CDR1 and CDR2 sequences are MGHDK and SYGVNS. CDR3 loop: CASSESGRDYEQYF. CDR3 bases: TGTGCCAGCAGTGAATCTGGCAGGGACTACGAGCAGTACTTC.

The V gene is TRBV19, the J gene TRBJ1-5; D may be TRBD1 (5 bases). CDR3 length: 14 residues. CDR1 is LNHDA and CDR2 is SQIVND in the germline V gene (reference sequence). Deletions cut 7 bases from V and 0 bases from J, with 10 bases between. Here the CDR3 DNA reads TGTGCCAGTACCTCAGGGTATAGCAATCAGCCCCAGCATTTT. Residues: CASTSGYSNQPQHF.

This clone was recorded once. The gene calls are TRBV28 and TRBJ2-7, with D possibly matching TRBD1 (6 bases). This CDR3 spans 13 amino acids. Germline loops: CDR1 MDHEN, CDR2 SYDVKM. V was cut by 6 bases and J by 7 bases, with 16 bases left in between. CDR3 in amino acids: CASSLLRGPEQYF. The DNA of the CDR3 is TGTGCCAGCAGCCTCCTCAGGGGTCCGGAGCAGTACTTC.

The chain combines TRBV10-1 with TRBJ2-5; D may be TRBD2 (5 bases). The germline gives CDR1 WNHNN, CDR2 SYGVQD (reference sequence). V shed 0 bases and J shed 4 bases, with 9 bases lying between them. CDR3 size: 14 residues. The CDR3 reads CASSESRDRETQYF. For the CDR3, the DNA is TGCGCCAGCAGTGAGTCCCGGGATCGAGAGACCCAGTACTTC.

This clone showed up just once. The gene calls are TRBV29-1 and TRBJ1-3; 10 bases map to TRBD1. Per the germline V gene, CDR1 is SQVTM and CDR2 is ANQGSEA. CDR3 length: 14 amino acids. Unmatched junction bases numbered 2, after V lost 6 bases and J lost 0 bases. The CDR3 nucleotides are TGCAGCGTGGGGACAGGGGACTCTGGAAACACCATATATTTT. This gives the protein CSVGTGDSGNTIYF.

The V gene is TRBV5-1, the J gene TRBJ2-1; 12 positions agree with TRBD2. Germline CDR1 and CDR2: SGHRS and YFSETQ. CDR3 length: 16 residues. V was pared by 4 bases and J by 4 bases, with 6 bases of the junction left unmatched. The chain's CDR3 is CASSPGLAGRYNEQFF. CDR3 DNA sequence: TGCGCCAGCAGCCCTGGACTAGCGGGGAGGTACAATGAGCAGTTCTTC.

J is TRBJ2-2 and V is TRBV11-3, with TRBD1 matching 11 bases. Germline V gene data show CDR1 as SGHNT and CDR2 as YENEEA. Losses at the gene ends were 0 bases for V and 3 bases for J; bases not matched to a gene: 6. This CDR3 is 18 amino acids long. DNA of the CDR3: TGTGCCAGCAGCTTAGATCGGGACAGGGGGGTGGACACCGGGGAGCTGTTTTTT. Translated: CASSLDRDRGVDTGELFF.

V is TRBV19 and J is TRBJ1-4, with D maybe TRBD1 (5 bases). The V gene lost 5 bases and the J gene lost 3 bases, with 16 bases spanning the gap. The CDR3 sequence is 16 residues long. Per germline, CDR1 LNHDA and CDR2 SQIVND (reference sequence). CDR3 amino acids: CASSLRFREANEKLFF. The CDR3, as DNA: TGTGCCAGTAGTCTCAGATTCAGGGAGGCTAATGAAAAACTGTTTTTT.

This clone has just a few counts. The chain links TRBV19 to TRBJ1-1; no clear D gene. Germline V gene data show CDR1 as LNHDA and CDR2 as SQIVND (reference sequence). V lost 5 bases, J lost 1 base, and 5 bases lay in between. This CDR3 spans 12 amino acids. The CDR3 region has the DNA TGTGCCAGTAGTCGAGGGAACACTGAAGCTTTCTTT. As protein: CASSRGNTEAFF.

The chain combines TRBV9 with TRBJ2-4; D is uncertain. There are 14 residues in the CDR3. With 0 bases removed from V and 3 bases from J, the gap between germline ends came to 7 bases. The germline V gene encodes CDR1 SGDLS and CDR2 YYNGEE. The CDR3 protein is CASSVGVGKNIQYF. Written as DNA, the CDR3 is TGTGCCAGCAGCGTAGGAGTGGGCAAAAACATTCAGTACTTC.

The V and J genes are TRBV29-1 and TRBJ2-5; tentatively, D is TRBD2 (5 bases). V was clipped by 4 bases and J by 3 bases, with 18 bases between them. The CDR3 runs to 15 residues. Looked up from germline, CDR1 is SQVTM and CDR2 is ANQGSEA. CDR3 amino acids: CSVGGGSTPEETQYF. Written as DNA, the CDR3 is TGCAGCGTTGGCGGCGGGTCAACTCCAGAAGAGACCCAGTACTTC.

This chain joins TRBV6-5 and TRBJ2-1; 14 nucleotides line up with TRBD2. Germline CDR1 and CDR2: MNHEY and SVGAGI. V gave up 4 bases and J gave up 9 bases; unmatched junction bases: 5. The CDR3 spans 15 residues. CDR3 sequence: CASSSGTSGRTEQFF. CDR3 sequence (DNA): TGTGCCAGCAGTTCCGGGACTAGCGGGAGAACTGAGCAGTTCTTC.

The sample holds one count of this clone. This chain joins TRBV2 and TRBJ1-2; D unresolved. This CDR3 is 12 amino acids long. Trimming shortened V by 5 bases and J by 5 bases, and 9 bases separated the two germline ends. Germline values: CDR1 SNHLY, CDR2 FYNNEI. In DNA form, the CDR3 reads TGTGCCAGCAGTAGGGAAGGATATGGCTACACCTTC. It specifies CASSREGYGYTF.

There are a few counts of this clone. This chain uses TRBV18 with TRBJ2-1; D not certain. The CDR3 has 12 amino acids. Trimming took 1 base from V and 7 from J, leaving 5 bases between them. CDR1 is KGHSH and CDR2 is LQKENI in the germline V gene. The CDR3 DNA reads TGTGCCAGCTCACCACAAGGGAATGAGCAGTTCTTC. It is translated as CASSPQGNEQFF.

This clone was seen just once. The rearrangement joins TRBV9 to TRBJ1-5; tentatively, D is TRBD1 (5 bases). This CDR3 has 14 residues. Per the germline V gene, CDR1 is SGDLS and CDR2 is YYNGEE. V shed 0 bases and J shed 3 bases, with 7 bases lying between them. The DNA of the CDR3 is TGTGCCAGCAGCGTAGGGGGACTCAATCAGCCCCAGCATTTT. The encoded protein is CASSVGGLNQPQHF.

This chain joins TRBV7-3 and TRBJ2-7; TRBD1 matches 12 bases. The J segment lost 6 bases and the V segment lost 5 bases, leaving 5 bases of the junction unmatched. CDR3 length: 14 amino acids. Germline CDR1 reads SGHTA; CDR2 reads FQGTGA. CDR3 in DNA: TGTGCCAGCAGCGGGACAGGGGGCATTACCGAGCAGTACTTC. Translated: CASSGTGGITEQYF.

The rearrangement links TRBV5-1 to TRBJ2-1; 8 nucleotides line up with TRBD2. Germline V gene sequence: CDR1 SGHRS, CDR2 YFSETQ. The CDR3 has 15 residues. With V trimmed by 4 bases and J by 10 bases, 13 bases remained unmatched. The CDR3 bases are TGCGCCAGCAGCCCCTGGACTAGCTTCGATGGGGAGCAGTTCTTC. Protein: CASSPWTSFDGEQFF.

V is TRBV5-1 and J is TRBJ2-6; D ambiguous. Germline lookup yields CDR1 SGHRS and CDR2 YFSETQ. The CDR3 is made up of 16 amino acids. Trimming took 0 bases from V and 0 from J, leaving 7 bases between them. The CDR3 DNA is TGCGCCAGCAGCTTGGGACGAAACTCTGGGGCCAACGTCCTGACTTTC. It specifies CASSLGRNSGANVLTF.